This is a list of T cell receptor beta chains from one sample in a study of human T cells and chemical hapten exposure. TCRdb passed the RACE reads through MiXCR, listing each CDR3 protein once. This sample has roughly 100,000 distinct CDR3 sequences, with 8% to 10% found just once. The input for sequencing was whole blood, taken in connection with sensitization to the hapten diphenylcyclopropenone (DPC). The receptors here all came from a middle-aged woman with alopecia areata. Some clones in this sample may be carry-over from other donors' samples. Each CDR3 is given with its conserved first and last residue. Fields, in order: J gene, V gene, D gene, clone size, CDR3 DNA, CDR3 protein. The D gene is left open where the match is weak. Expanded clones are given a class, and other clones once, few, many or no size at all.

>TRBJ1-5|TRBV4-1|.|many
TGCGCCAGCAGTTTACAGGGAGGTCAGCCCCAGCATTTT
CASSLQGGQPQHF
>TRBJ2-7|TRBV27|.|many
TGTGCCAGCAGTACGGACATCTCCTACGAGCAGTACTTC
CASSTDISYEQYF
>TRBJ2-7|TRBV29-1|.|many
TGCAGCGTTGCCGGTTCCTACGAGCAGTACTTC
CSVAGSYEQYF
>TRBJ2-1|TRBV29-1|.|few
TGCAGCGTTGTATTTGAGTCCTACAATGAGCAGTTCTTC
CSVVFESYNEQFF
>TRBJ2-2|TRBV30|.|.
TGTGCCTGGAGTGTACCGGGGACGGTAGGGACCGGGGAGCTGTTTTTT
CAWSVPGTVGTGELFF
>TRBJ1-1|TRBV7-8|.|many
TGTGCCAGCAGCAAAGAGGGCAGTGGAGCTTTCTTT
CASSKEGSGAFF
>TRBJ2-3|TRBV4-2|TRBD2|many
TGTGCCAGCAGCCCCCCTAGCGGGGTCCCCACAGATACGCAGTATTTT
CASSPPSGVPTDTQYF
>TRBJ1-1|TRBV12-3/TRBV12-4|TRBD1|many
TGTGCCAGCAGCCGCAGGGGGGGTGGAGTCACTGAAGCTTTCTTT
CASSRRGGGVTEAFF
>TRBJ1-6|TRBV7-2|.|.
TGTGCCAGCAGCCCGGGACCCGACCGTCCTAATTCACCCCTCCACTTT
CASSPGPDRPNSPLHF
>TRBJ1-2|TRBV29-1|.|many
TGCAGCGTTCCAGACCCCGTGATGGGCTACACCTTC
CSVPDPVMGYTF
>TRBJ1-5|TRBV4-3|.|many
TGCGCCAGCAGCCCCGGTCCATATCAGCCCCAGCATTTT
CASSPGPYQPQHF
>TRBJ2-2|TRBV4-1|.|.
TGCGCCAGCAGCCAACCTAGCCTCACGGGAAACACCGGGGAGCTGTTTTTT
CASSQPSLTGNTGELFF
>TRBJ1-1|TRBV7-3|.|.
TGTGCCAGCAGCGGGGGAGCCTTCACTGAAGCTTTCTTT
CASSGGAFTEAFF
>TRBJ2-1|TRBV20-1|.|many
TGCAGTGCTAGGACAGAGTACAATGAGCAGTTCTTC
CSARTEYNEQFF
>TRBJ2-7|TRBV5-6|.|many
TGTGCCAGCAGCTCGATAGGACTGCAAACCTACGAGCAGTACTTC
CASSSIGLQTYEQYF
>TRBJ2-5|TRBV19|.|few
TGTGCCAGTAGTATAGATACCGACTCCCAAGAGACCCAGTACTTC
CASSIDTDSQETQYF
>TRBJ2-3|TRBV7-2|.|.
TGTGCCGGGGGGTCCCTTGAAGATACGCAGTATTTT
CAGGSLEDTQYF
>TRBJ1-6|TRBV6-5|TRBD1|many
TGTGCCAGCAGTTACGGGACAGACTATAATTCACCCCTCCACTTT
CASSYGTDYNSPLHF
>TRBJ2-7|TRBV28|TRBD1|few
TGTGCCAGCAGCCCCAGTGCGGGACAGGGGGCTTACGAGCAGTACTTC
CASSPSAGQGAYEQYF
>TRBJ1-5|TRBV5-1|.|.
TGCGCCAGCAGCTTGAACGGGGGCAGCAATCAGCCCCAGCATTTT
CASSLNGGSNQPQHF
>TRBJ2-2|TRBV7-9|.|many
TGTGCCAGCAGCTTAGAGGGAACCAACACCGGGGAGCTGTTTTTT
CASSLEGTNTGELFF
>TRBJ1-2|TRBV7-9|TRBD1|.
TGTGCCAGCAGCTTAGCTGGGACAGAAAGGGCTAACTATGGCTACACCTTC
CASSLAGTERANYGYTF
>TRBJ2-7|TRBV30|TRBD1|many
TGTGCCTGGACCGGGACAGGGAGACACGAGCAGTACTTC
CAWTGTGRHEQYF
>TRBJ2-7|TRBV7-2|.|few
TGTGCCAGCAGCCAAAGGGCCTCTGGGATCAAGGCCTACGAGCAGTACTTC
CASSQRASGIKAYEQYF
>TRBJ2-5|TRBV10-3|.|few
TGTGCCACCCGCGGCCTGGAGGAGACCCAGTACTTC
CATRGLEETQYF
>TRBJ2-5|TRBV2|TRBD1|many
TGTGCCAGCAGTGAAGCGCTTGACAGGGTTGGTAGAGAGACCCAGTACTTC
CASSEALDRVGRETQYF
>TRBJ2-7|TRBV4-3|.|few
TGCGCCAGCAGCCAAGACAGGGGCTCCTACGAGCAGTACTTC
CASSQDRGSYEQYF
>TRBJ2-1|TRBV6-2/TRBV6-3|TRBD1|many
TGTGCCAGCAGAGCCAGGGGGGAGCAGTTCTTC
CASRARGEQFF
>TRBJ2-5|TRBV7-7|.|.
TGTGCTAGCAGCCCCGGTTTAGCTAACGCGCAAGAGACCCAGTACTTC
CASSPGLANAQETQYF
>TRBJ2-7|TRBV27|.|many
TGTGCCAGCAGTTTGAAGTCAGCAGGGACGGGCGAGCAGTACTTC
CASSLKSAGTGEQYF
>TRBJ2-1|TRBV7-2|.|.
TGTGCCAGCAGCTTAGCGGTGTTACTCGAGCAGTTCTTC
CASSLAVLLEQFF
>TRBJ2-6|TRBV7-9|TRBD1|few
TGTGCCAGCAGGGGACAGGGGTCCTCTGGGGCCAACGTCCTGACTTTC
CASRGQGSSGANVLTF
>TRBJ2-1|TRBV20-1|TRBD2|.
TGCAGTGCCACGCCAGGGACTAGCGGGGGGGCTAATGAGCAGTTCTTC
CSATPGTSGGANEQFF
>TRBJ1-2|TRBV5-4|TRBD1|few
TGTGCCAGCAACTTGGGACAGGGGGCGCGTGGCTACACCTTC
CASNLGQGARGYTF
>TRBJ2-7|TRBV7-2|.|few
TGTGCCAGCAGCTTAGCTGGGCAGGCAACCTACGAGCAGTACTTC
CASSLAGQATYEQYF
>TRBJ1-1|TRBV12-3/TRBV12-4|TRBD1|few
TGTGCCAGCAGTCTGCCGACAGGGACCTCGAACACTGAAGCTTTCTTT
CASSLPTGTSNTEAFF
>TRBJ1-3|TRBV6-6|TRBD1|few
TGTGCCAGCAGTCCGACAGGGAACTCTGGAAACACCATATATTTT
CASSPTGNSGNTIYF
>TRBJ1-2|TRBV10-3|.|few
TGTGCCATCAGTGAGTCCGGTGGGCGCAACTATGGCTACACCTTC
CAISESGGRNYGYTF
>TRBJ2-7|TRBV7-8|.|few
TGTGCCAGCAGCCCCAAGGGCGTCTCCTACGAGCAGTACTTC
CASSPKGVSYEQYF
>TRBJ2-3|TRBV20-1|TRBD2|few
TGCAGTGGAGCCCACGGGGGGGGTAGCACAGATACGCAGTATTTT
CSGAHGGGSTDTQYF
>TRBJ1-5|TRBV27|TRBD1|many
TGTGCCAGCAGGCGGACAGGGGATGACGGGGTTCGCAATCAGCCCCAGCATTTT
CASRRTGDDGVRNQPQHF
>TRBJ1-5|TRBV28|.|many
TGTGCCAGCAGCCCCGTAGATGGGGCTGTGATTGGGCAGCCCCAGCATTTT
CASSPVDGAVIGQPQHF
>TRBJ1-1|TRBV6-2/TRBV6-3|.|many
TGTGCCAGCAGCAGTTCGCGGGAGGGGTCTGAAGCTTTCTTT
CASSSSREGSEAFF
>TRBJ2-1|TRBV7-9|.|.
TGTGCCAGCAGCTCCCCCCCGGACAGCCCTCTCAATGAGCAGTTCTTC
CASSSPPDSPLNEQFF
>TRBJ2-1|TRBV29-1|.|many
TGCAGCGCAGCCTGGGAGGTCAATGAGCAGTTCTTC
CSAAWEVNEQFF
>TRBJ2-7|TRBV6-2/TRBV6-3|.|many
TGTGCCAGCAGCCCGCCCAGCCGCCCATTCTACTTC
CASSPPSRPFYF
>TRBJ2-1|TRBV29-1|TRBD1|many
TGCAGCGTTCGGGACAGGGGGCTATATGAGCAGTTCTTC
CSVRDRGLYEQFF
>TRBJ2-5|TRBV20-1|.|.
TGCAGTGCCGCCCCCGGCGGGGGCCTCCAAGAGACCCAGTACTTT
CSAAPGGGLQETQYF
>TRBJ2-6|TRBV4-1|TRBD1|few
TGCGCCAGCAGCTCCTCCCCCGGGACAGGGGGCTCTGGGGCCAACGTCCTGACTTTC
CASSSSPGTGGSGANVLTF
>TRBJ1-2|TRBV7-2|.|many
TGTGCCAGCAGCTCCAGACGGGACCATTTCTATGGCTACACCTTC
CASSSRRDHFYGYTF
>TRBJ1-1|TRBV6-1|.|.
TGTGCCAGCAGTGAATCGGTCTTTTTGAAGGCTTTCTTT
CASSESVFLKAFF
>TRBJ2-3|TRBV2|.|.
TGTGCCAGCAGGGAAGACAGTAGCACAGATACGCAGTATTTT
CASREDSSTDTQYF